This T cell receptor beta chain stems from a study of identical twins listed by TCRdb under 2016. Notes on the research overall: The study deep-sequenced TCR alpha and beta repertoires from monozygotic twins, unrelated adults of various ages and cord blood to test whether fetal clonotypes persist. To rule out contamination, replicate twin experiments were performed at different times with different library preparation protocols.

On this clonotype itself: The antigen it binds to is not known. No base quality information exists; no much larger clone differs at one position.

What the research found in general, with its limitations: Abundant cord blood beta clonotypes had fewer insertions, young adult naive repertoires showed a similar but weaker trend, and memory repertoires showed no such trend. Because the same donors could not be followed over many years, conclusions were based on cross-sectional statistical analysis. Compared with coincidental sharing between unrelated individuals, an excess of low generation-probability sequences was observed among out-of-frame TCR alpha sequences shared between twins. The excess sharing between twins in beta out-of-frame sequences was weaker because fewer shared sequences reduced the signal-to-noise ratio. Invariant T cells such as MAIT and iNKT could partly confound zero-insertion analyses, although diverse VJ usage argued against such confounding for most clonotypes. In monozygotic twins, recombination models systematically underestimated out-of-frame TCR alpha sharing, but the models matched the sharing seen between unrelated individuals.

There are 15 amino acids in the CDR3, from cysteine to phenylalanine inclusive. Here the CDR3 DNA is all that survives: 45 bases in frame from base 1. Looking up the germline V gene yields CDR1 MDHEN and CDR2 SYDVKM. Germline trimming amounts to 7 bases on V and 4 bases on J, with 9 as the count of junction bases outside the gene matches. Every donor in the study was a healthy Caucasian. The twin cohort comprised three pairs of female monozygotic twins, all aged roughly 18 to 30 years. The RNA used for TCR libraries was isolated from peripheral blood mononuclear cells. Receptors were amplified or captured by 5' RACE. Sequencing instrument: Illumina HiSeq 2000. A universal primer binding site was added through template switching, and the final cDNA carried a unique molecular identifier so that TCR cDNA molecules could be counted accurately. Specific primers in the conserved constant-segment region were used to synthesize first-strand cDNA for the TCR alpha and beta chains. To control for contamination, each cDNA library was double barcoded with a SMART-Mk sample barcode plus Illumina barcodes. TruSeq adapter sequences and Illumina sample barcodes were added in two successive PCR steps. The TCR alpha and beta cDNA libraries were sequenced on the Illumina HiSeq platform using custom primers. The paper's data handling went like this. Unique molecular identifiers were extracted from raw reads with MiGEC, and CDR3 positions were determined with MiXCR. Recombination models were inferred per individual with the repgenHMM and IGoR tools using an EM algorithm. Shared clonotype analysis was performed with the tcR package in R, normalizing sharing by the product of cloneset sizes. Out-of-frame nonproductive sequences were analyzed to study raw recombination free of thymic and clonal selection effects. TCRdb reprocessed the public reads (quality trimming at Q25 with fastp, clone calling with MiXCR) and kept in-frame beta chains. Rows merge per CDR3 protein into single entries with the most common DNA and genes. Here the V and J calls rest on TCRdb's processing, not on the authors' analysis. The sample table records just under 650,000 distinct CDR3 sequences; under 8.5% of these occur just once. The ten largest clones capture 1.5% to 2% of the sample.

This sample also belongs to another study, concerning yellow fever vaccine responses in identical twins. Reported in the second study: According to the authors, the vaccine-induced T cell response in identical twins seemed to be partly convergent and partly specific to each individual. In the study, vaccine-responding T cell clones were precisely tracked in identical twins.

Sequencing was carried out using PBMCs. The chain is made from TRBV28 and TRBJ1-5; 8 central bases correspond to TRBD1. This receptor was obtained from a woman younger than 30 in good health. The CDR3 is CASNIPDRANQPQHF. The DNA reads TGTGCCAGCAACATCCCGGACAGGGCAAATCAGCCCCAGCATTTT. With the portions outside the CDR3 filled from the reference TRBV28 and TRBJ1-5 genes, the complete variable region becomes DVKVTQSSRYLVKRTGEKVFLECVQDMDHENMFWYRQDPGLGLRLIYFSYDVKMKEKGDIPEGYSVSREKKERFSLILESASTNQTSMYLCASNIPDRANQPQHFGDGTRLSIL.